This paragraph covers one T cell receptor beta chain sequence. Its antigen is not yet known. No much larger clone exists at a distance of one base, and base qualities are not known. This sample is drawn from a study of cytomegalovirus exposure and HLA in healthy donors (dated by TCRdb to about 2017). As for the study more broadly: An earlier analysis of more than 550 of the donors reported 276 Gb of sequence data and some 110 million unique TCR beta sequences obtained from 180 million or so T cells. The aim of the study was to test whether cataloging public T cell receptors could identify signatures of past pathogen exposure. Class I and class II HLA loci were covered by the typing at four-digit resolution. In addition to the first cohort of 650 to 800 subjects, a separate validation cohort of around 110 different subjects was used. All discovery cohort repertoires had been generated on a single sequencing platform. Typing coverage varied by locus: roughly 620-630 donors for A, B, C, DRB1 and DQB1; roughly 500 for DQA1; around 610 for DPA1; 450 to 480 for DPB1. To predict cytomegalovirus infection status, the study brought together high-throughput TCR immunosequencing, statistical association of individual TCRs with disease status, and machine learning. In a later genetic analysis, genome-wide SNP genotypes for about three fifths of the 666 donors were used, and that subset was treated as a discovery cohort. A later analysis re-analyzed previously published TCR beta repertoires from 650 to 800 donors and added high-resolution HLA genotyping to study TCR occurrence patterns. Donor age, sex, ethnicity and CMV serostatus were collected together with the repertoire data. Among about 370 genotyped donors of the cohort, an average of roughly 230,000 unique TCR beta nucleotide sequences was sequenced per donor, of which roughly 18% were non-productive. An earlier analysis of around 580 of the donors used high-throughput TCR beta sequencing to judge whether each TCR beta V gene segment behaved as functional or pseudogenic. An early release that covered fewer than 750 HLA-typed donors contained about 300 gigabases of sequencing data and 70 million to 100 million unique TCR sequences. Rather than drawing on any new phenotypic data, the later analysis identified candidate immune exposures from TCR beta sequences and the way those sequences occurred across donors. Because of strong linkage in the cohort, a handful of DR-DQ haplotypes were treated as single units for association and clustering. The genetic ancestry cluster associated with self-reported Caucasian donors included about 84% of the roughly 400 genotyped donors. The T cell repertoires of around 730 subjects were profiled by immunosequencing and related to cytomegalovirus serostatus.

Libraries were made using the immunoSEQ multiplex PCR assay. A mixture of 60 forward primers for TCR Vbeta segments and 13 reverse primers for TCR Jbeta segments was used in the multiplex PCR. Amplification of the CDR3 region of rearranged TCR beta genes was performed with a multiplex PCR assay on genomic DNA. The amplified TCR beta libraries were sequenced on the Illumina HiSeq System as 87-base-pair reads. From the authors' description of their analysis: In a later analysis, about 80 million unique TCR beta chains were counted across the approximately 620 repertoires, and approximately 11 million of these chains were shared by at least two donors. Raw reads were error-corrected and collapsed into unique sequences by a nearest-neighbor algorithm in which closely related sequences were merged to remove PCR and sequencing errors. To assign V, D and J gene segments, CDR3 sequences were aligned to IMGT reference sequences. For a sequence to be retained, at least a six-nucleotide match to both a V gene segment and a J gene segment was required. A rearrangement counted as productive if the CDR3 had no stop codons and remained in frame with V and J, and every other rearrangement counted as non-productive. Following IMGT convention, CDR3 was defined as the stretch from the second conserved V-encoded cysteine up to the conserved J-encoded phenylalanine. The earlier analysis of fewer than 750 of the donors excluded sequences that lacked an unambiguous match to a single V gene segment. An earlier analysis of almost 600 of the donors classified V segments as functional when productive rearrangements were above 56.7% and as segregating when the standard deviation between donors was above 5%. A statistical classification framework was built for diagnosing cytomegalovirus status from the catalog of TCR beta chain sequences. In a later analysis, TCR nucleotide sequences were compared against IMGT/GENE-DB human TR gene sequences so that V and J genes could be assigned. A later analysis assigned CDR3 sequences and most-parsimonious VDJ recombination scenarios with the TCRdist pipeline. A later analysis defined each TCR beta chain by its CDR3 amino acid sequence plus V-gene family, and excluded reads lacking a unique V-gene family. A later analysis removed 450 to 600 highly shared, low-generation-probability nucleotide sequences to deal with suspected cross-contamination and a sequencing artifact. A later analysis calculated a clonal expansion index for each public chain from normalized within-repertoire ranks of inferred template counts. In a later analysis, generation probabilities were computed using a VDJ recombination model fitted to out-of-frame rearrangements, and the results were checked against IGoR. Hypergeometric tests were used in a later analysis to score TCR-TCR, TCR-HLA and TCR-CMV co-occurrence, with a repertoire-size bias correction applied to the TCR pairs. A later analysis estimated false discovery rates by permuting HLA or CMV assignments 20 times. In a later analysis, co-occurring TCRs were grouped with DBSCAN, and TCRdist sequence similarity was added when clustering was performed within HLA-allele-positive subsets. For co-occurrence clustering, repertoires with fewer than 30,000 or more than 120,000 public chains were excluded, along with several repertoires with anomalous nucleotide sharing. TCRdb took over this immuneACCESS table, retaining in-frame rearrangements with V and J assigned. Such tables are incomplete; in checked studies, under half of the missing clones stem from an unresolved V gene, and the remainder is unexplained. That table gives V, J and clone size, and the DNA gave D and trimming. Within this sample are approximately 87,000 clones, with 81% of them counted one time only. Clones ranked in the top ten supply around 4.2% of the sample.

Overall study outcomes, separate from this receptor: A total of around 150 TCR beta chains were listed by the study as associated with cytomegalovirus. Because counts were too low, seventeen rarely observed V segments, including chromosome 9 orphons, were excluded from the earlier analysis of some 590 of the donors. Specific HLA alleles were associated with over 15,000 TCR beta sequences at a false discovery rate of 0.05 in a later analysis. Most TCR sequences were observed very rarely across donors, whereas some public TCRs were present in many individuals. Correlated functional status among segregating V segments might reflect linkage disequilibrium, but an unknown experimental factor could not be ruled out. A further reported finding was that TCR beta sequences accurately predicted the HLA-A and HLA-B alleles for most subjects in the first cohort. Broadly in line with IMGT annotations, most TCR beta V segments showed up in productive rearrangements about 87% or about 30% of the time in an earlier analysis of a few hundred of the donors. Some IMGT-functional V segments, including TRBV6-2 and TRBV6-3, could not be distinguished by the 87-base-pair reads and were therefore excluded. In vitro tests confirmed that a few of the cytomegalovirus-associated TCR beta chains recognize cytomegalovirus antigens. The presence/absence analyses assumed that sequencing depth was roughly uniform across donors, and that assumption may not be true. A cluster of highly shared sequence variants was judged likely to represent a technical artifact of the sequencing pipeline. Compared with equally common non-associated chains, HLA-associated TCR beta chains in a later analysis were more clonally expanded and had lower generation probabilities. According to a later analysis, parvovirus B19, influenza, CMV and Epstein-Barr virus appeared linked to several top co-occurrence clusters. The cohort was sequenced for TCR beta chains only, and without alpha or paired-chain data the features that could be detected were limited. CMV serostatus was the only immune exposure information available for the cohort. A later analysis found that most CMV-associated TCR beta chains appeared HLA-restricted, with HLA associations seemingly driven largely by CMV exposure. According to a later genetic analysis, donors in an Asian-associated ancestry cluster had fewer N-insertions in productive TCRs than the roughly 700-donor mean. According to the authors, the approach could potentially be generalized to other disease states and immunological phenotypes. Cytomegalovirus status was reported to be diagnosed by the classifier with high specificity and sensitivity in both the original and validation cohorts. According to a later analysis, TCR association rates differed among HLA loci, with DRB1 alleles showing the most associated TCRs and HLA-C alleles showing the fewest. Because HLA typing was missing for some donors at each locus, association tests included only the typed subset. In a later genetic analysis, a missense DCLRE1C variant was associated with V-gene and J-gene trimming of TCR beta chains, and the association was replicated in an independent cohort. Strong co-occurrence of HLA alleles, especially DR and DQ, made assigning TCR associations to individual alleles difficult.

The cohort was made up of roughly 670 healthy bone marrow donors. All cohort members were sampled while nominally healthy, although unrecorded immune exposures were likely present. The donor was CMV seropositive and was included in the group of 250 to 350 seropositive cohort members. Every donor gave a peripheral blood sample, and the peripheral blood mononuclear cells from that sample were used for TCR beta sequencing. The Qiagen DNeasy Blood Extraction Kit was used to extract genomic DNA from the blood cell samples. V is cut by 2 bases and J by 2 bases, and the space between the germline ends is 10 bases. Inclusive of the bounding cysteine and phenylalanine, the CDR3 is 15 residues long. Only the CDR3 region is kept as DNA, spanning 45 bases read in frame from base 1. Taken from the germline V gene, the CDR1 and CDR2 loops are SGHVS and FQNEAQ.

This receptor was taken from a woman aged 70 to 79 in good health and CMV-seropositive. The sequence joins TRBV7-8 to TRBJ2-1; the D segment could be TRBD1, given 5 matching bases. Sequenced: PBMCs. The CDR3 region reads CASSLRVRAYNEQFF. The DNA sequence is given as TGTGCCAGCAGCTTAAGGGTCAGGGCCTACAATGAGCAGTTCTTC.